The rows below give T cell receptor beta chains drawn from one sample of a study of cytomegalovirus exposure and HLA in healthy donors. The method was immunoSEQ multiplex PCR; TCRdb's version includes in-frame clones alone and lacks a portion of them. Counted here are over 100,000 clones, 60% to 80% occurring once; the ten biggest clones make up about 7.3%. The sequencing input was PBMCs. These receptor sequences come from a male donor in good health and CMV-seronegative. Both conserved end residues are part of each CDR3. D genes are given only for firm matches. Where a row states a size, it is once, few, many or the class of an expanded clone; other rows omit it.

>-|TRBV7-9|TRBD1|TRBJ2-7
CASSLGTGRHEQYF
TGTGCCAGCAGCCTAGGGACAGGGAGACACGAGCAGTACTTC
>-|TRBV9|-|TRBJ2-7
CASSPELSSYEQYF
TGTGCCAGCAGTCCCGAACTAAGCTCCTACGAGCAGTACTTC
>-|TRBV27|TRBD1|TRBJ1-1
CASRPPGGGYTEAFF
TGTGCCAGCAGACCTCCAGGGGGTGGGTACACTGAAGCTTTCTTT
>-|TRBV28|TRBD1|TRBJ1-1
CASSKKTGGEWWAFF
TGTGCCAGCAGCAAGAAGACAGGGGGAGAGTGGTGGGCTTTCTTT
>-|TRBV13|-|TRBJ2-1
CASSLGRPSPVNEQFF
TGTGCCAGCAGCTTAGGGCGGCCCTCCCCGGTCAATGAGCAGTTCTTC
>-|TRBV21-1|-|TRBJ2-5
CASSGGRETQYF
TGTGCCAGCAGTGGAGGGAGAGAGACCCAGTACTTC
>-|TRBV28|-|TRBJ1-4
CASSPGEREKLFF
TGTGCCAGCAGTCCGGGGGAGCGTGAAAAACTGTTTTTT
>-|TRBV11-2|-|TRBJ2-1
CASSRYSAGSSYNEQFF
TGTGCCAGCAGCCGCTACAGCGCCGGGAGCTCCTACAATGAGCAGTTCTTC
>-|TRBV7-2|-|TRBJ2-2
CASSGGTSLTGELFF
TGTGCCAGCAGCGGGGGGACCTCGCTCACCGGGGAGCTGTTTTTT
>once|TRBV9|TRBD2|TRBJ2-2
CASSVAPTSGRPHTGELFF
TGTGCCAGCAGCGTAGCCCCGACTAGCGGGAGACCTCACACCGGGGAGCTGTTTTTT
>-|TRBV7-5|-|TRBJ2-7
CARSFNKSPFEQYF
TGTGCCAGAAGCTTCAACAAATCTCCCTTCGAGCAGTACTTC
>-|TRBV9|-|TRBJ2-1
CASSPSGRGYNEQFF
TGTGCCAGCAGCCCATCAGGGCGGGGATACAATGAGCAGTTCTTC
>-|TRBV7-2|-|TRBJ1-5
CASSQTNTGFQPQHF
TGTGCCAGCAGCCAGACGAACACAGGGTTCCAGCCCCAGCATTTT
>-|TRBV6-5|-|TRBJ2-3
CASSYNFGSGDTQYF
TGTGCCAGCAGTTATAATTTTGGGAGTGGGGATACGCAGTATTTT
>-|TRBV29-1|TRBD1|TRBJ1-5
CSVGQGNQPQHF
TGCAGCGTAGGACAGGGGAATCAGCCCCAGCATTTT
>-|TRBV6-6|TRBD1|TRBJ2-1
CASSSQGAGYNEQFF
TGTGCCAGCAGTTCTCAGGGGGCTGGTTACAATGAGCAGTTCTTC
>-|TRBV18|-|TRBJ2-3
CASSPPREGTDTQYF
TGTGCCAGCTCACCACCGAGGGAAGGGACAGATACGCAGTATTTT
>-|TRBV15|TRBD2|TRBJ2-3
CATSKPLGRESTDTQYF
TGTGCCACCAGCAAACCTTTGGGGAGGGAAAGCACAGATACGCAGTATTTT
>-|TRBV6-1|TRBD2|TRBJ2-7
CASSFRLGGEQYF
TGTGCCAGCAGTTTTCGACTGGGAGGGGAGCAGTACTTC
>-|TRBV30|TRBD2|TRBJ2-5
CAWSLAGGMGQYF
TGTGCCTGGAGTCTAGCGGGGGGGATGGGCCAGTACTTC
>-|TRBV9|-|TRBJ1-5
CASGSRGGVNQPQHF
TGTGCCAGCGGATCGCGGGGGGGAGTTAATCAGCCCCAGCATTTT
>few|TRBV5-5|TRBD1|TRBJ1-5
CASSGGQPNQPQHF
TGTGCCAGCAGCGGGGGACAGCCCAATCAGCCCCAGCATTTT
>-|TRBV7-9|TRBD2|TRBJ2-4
CASSATSGGKNIQYF
TGTGCCAGCAGCGCCACTAGCGGGGGCAAAAACATTCAGTACTTC
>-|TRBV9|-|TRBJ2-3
CASSVDPGETDTQYF
TGTGCCAGCAGCGTAGATCCAGGGGAGACAGATACGCAGTATTTT
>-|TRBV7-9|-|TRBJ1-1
CASDGEMNTEAFF
TGTGCCAGCGACGGGGAAATGAACACTGAAGCTTTCTTT
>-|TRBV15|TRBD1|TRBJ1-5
CATRLQGASGQPQHF
TGTGCCACCAGGTTACAGGGGGCGAGCGGACAGCCCCAGCATTTT
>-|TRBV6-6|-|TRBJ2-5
CASSLGPPPKETQYF
TGTGCCAGCAGCCTGGGCCCCCCACCAAAAGAGACCCAGTACTTC
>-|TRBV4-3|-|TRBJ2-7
CASSQDRLSTYEQYF
TGCGCCAGCAGCCAAGATCGACTCTCAACCTACGAGCAGTACTTC